The sequence of this T cell receptor (beta chain) was determined in a study of T cells in Graves' hyperthyroidism and ophthalmopathy. The overall study: At the time of initial diagnosis and before any treatment, peripheral blood was collected.

Study-level points and caveats: Ophthalmopathy was distinguished from stable hyperthyroidism by 13 V-J signatures. Clonotypes that were expanded in thyroid above 0.001 mostly appeared in blood too.

TCR beta CDR3 regions were amplified from RNA transcripts. The TCR CDR3 first-round RT-PCR relied on the HTBI primer set. MiXCR was run by TCRdb on the multiplex PCR reads, yielding one entry per CDR3 protein. This table holds a few hundred thousand distinct CDR3 sequences, approximately 15% found once. CDR1 is SGHDN, CDR2 FVKESK, per germline. With V trimmed by 5 bases and J by 6 bases, 13 bases remained unmatched. The CDR3 length is 16 residues. This sample holds PBMCs from about 9.3 ml fresh peripheral blood. In its sample, this clonotype was seen many times. Antigen unknown. This TCR came from a woman between 18 and 29 years old with Graves' hyperthyroidism. V usage is TRBV14 and J usage is TRBJ2-3, with 8 bases matching TRBD2. Sequenced sample: blood. The DNA of the CDR3 is TGTGCCAGCAGCTGCTTCGGGGGTAGCGGGAAGGATACGCAGTATTTT. The encoded protein is CASSCFGGSGKDTQYF.